The 15 T cell receptor beta chains below come from one sample, sequenced in a study of blood T cell repertoires in COVID-19. Some clones are missing from TCRdb's copy, which holds only in-frame ones; the method was immunoSEQ multiplex PCR. The sample shows under 150,000 clones, approximately 82% of them seen only once. Sample: peripheral blood. Source of these receptors: a man aged 40-49 years with active or convalescent COVID-19.

The V gene is TRBV9, the J gene TRBJ1-4; a weak D match, TRBD1 (5 bases). V lost 0 bases, J lost 1 base, and 7 bases lay in between. This CDR3 spans 15 amino acids. Germline CDR1 is SGDLS and CDR2 is YYNGEE. The CDR3 bases are TGTGCCAGCAGCGTAGTTCAGGGAACTAATGAAAAACTGTTTTTT. It encodes CASSVVQGTNEKLFF.

V gene TRBV19 combines with J gene TRBJ1-6; 10 bases map to TRBD1. CDR1 is LNHDA and CDR2 is SQIVND in the germline V gene (reference sequence). The junction had 3 bases not matched to a gene; V was cut back by 6 bases and J by 7 bases. The CDR3 consists of 14 residues. This CDR3 is CASSATGGNSPLHF. CDR3 coding DNA: TGTGCCAGTAGCGCGACAGGGGGCAATTCACCCCTCCACTTT.

The J gene is TRBJ2-1, the V gene TRBV20-1, with D possibly being TRBD1 (5 bases). Trimming left V 3 bases short and J 9 bases short, with 21 bases between. Germline loops: CDR1 DFQATT, CDR2 SNEGSKA (reference sequence). The CDR3 has 15 residues. The CDR3 DNA follows: TGCAGTGCTAGTTCCCCCTCGAGGACATCGGGTGAGCAGTTCTTC. Its protein is CSASSPSRTSGEQFF.

The rearrangement links TRBV4-2 to TRBJ2-5, with 9 bases identical to TRBD2. This CDR3 region has 16 residues. Germline CDR1 is LGHNA and CDR2 is YNFKEQ. Losses at the gene ends were 4 bases for V and 4 bases for J; bases not matched to a gene: 10. The CDR3 sequence is CASSPGGSGGAETQYF. CDR3 coding DNA: TGTGCCAGCAGCCCCGGCGGTAGCGGGGGTGCAGAGACCCAGTACTTC.

The genes are TRBV6-6 and TRBJ2-7, with 7 bases matching TRBD1. Germline V lookup: CDR1 MNHNY, CDR2 SVGAGI (reference sequence). The CDR3 has 16 residues. Losses at the gene ends were 4 bases for V and 1 base for J; bases not matched to a gene: 10. CDR3 nucleotides: TGTGCCAGCAGTTCACTCGAGGGCAGGGGGTCCTACGAGCAGTACTTC. It specifies CASSSLEGRGSYEQYF.

V usage is TRBV20-1 and J usage is TRBJ2-1, with 11 bases aligning to TRBD2. V was pared by 3 bases and J by 7 bases, with 8 bases of the junction left unmatched. The CDR3 runs 15 residues. The germline CDR1 and CDR2 sequences are DFQATT and SNEGSKA (reference sequence). CDR3 sequence: CSASDASGGLNEQFF. The CDR3 nucleotides are TGCAGTGCTAGTGATGCTAGCGGGGGGCTAAATGAGCAGTTCTTC.

The chain has TRBV9 and TRBJ1-2; D perhaps matches TRBD1 (6 bases). This CDR3 spans 19 amino acids. V lost 0 bases and J lost 6, with 27 bases in between. Germline V gene data show CDR1 as SGDLS and CDR2 as YYNGEE. The chain's CDR3 is CASSVEGRGLMSGSNGYTF. CDR3 sequence (DNA): TGTGCCAGCAGCGTAGAGGGCAGGGGATTGATGTCGGGAAGTAATGGCTACACCTTC.

The CDR3 region is CASSWTSGGASEQFF. The CDR3, as DNA: TGCGCCAGCAGTTGGACTAGCGGGGGGGCAAGTGAGCAGTTCTTC. V is TRBV10-2 and J is TRBJ2-1; the match to TRBD2 covers 15 bases. Germline V CDR1 and CDR2: WSHSY, SAAADI. J was trimmed by 9 bases and V by 5 bases; bases with no gene match: 5. The CDR3 sequence is 15 residues long.

This rearrangement joins TRBV5-1 to TRBJ2-7, with 10 bases identical to TRBD2. Germline lookup yields CDR1 SGHRS and CDR2 YFSETQ. The CDR3 extends over 15 amino acids. J lost 4 bases, V lost 4 bases, and 8 bases had no gene match. The CDR3 loop is CASSIDSGGRYEQYF. In nucleotides, the CDR3 is TGCGCCAGCAGCATAGATAGCGGGGGGAGGTACGAGCAGTACTTC.

The chain links TRBV9 to TRBJ2-1; D gene uncertain. V lost 1 base, J lost 7 bases, and 9 bases lay in between. There are 13 residues in the CDR3. From germline, CDR1 is SGDLS and CDR2 YYNGEE. CDR3 residues: CASSVRGYNEQFF. DNA for the CDR3: TGTGCCAGCAGCGTAAGAGGATATAATGAGCAGTTCTTC.

The chain is built from TRBV19 and TRBJ1-3; 8 bases agree with TRBD1. Germline trimming cut 4 bases from V and 7 bases from J; bases unmatched to any gene: 0. In germline, CDR1 is LNHDA, CDR2 SQIVND (reference sequence). The CDR3 is 12 amino acids. CDR3 DNA sequence: TGTGCCAGTAGTAGACAGGGGAACACCATATATTTT. Translated: CASSRQGNTIYF.

The chain is built from TRBV19 and TRBJ2-1, with 9 bases lining up with TRBD1. Looked up from germline, CDR1 is LNHDA and CDR2 is SQIVND (reference sequence). This CDR3 has 15 residues. Losses at the gene ends were 6 bases for V and 8 bases for J; bases not matched to a gene: 11. CDR3 nucleotide sequence: TGTGCCAGTAGAAAACCGGGACAGGGTGGCGATGAGCAGTTCTTC. It translates to CASRKPGQGGDEQFF.

The CDR3 loop is CASSPGQGYIENTEAFF. The CDR3, as DNA: TGTGCCAGCAGCCCGGGACAGGGATATATCGAGAACACTGAAGCTTTCTTT. The chain recombines TRBV7-2 with TRBJ1-1, with 9 bases identical to TRBD1. CDR1 is SGHTA and CDR2 is FQGNSA in the germline V gene. V shed 5 bases and J 1 base; nucleotides not matched to a gene: 11. The CDR3 is made up of 17 amino acids. Based on the CDR3 plus reference TRBV7-2 and TRBJ1-1, the full variable domain is GAGVSQSPSNKVTEKGKDVELRCDPISGHTALYWYRQSLGQGLEFLIYFQGNSAPDKSGLPSDRFSAERTGGSVSTLTIQRTQQEDSAVYLCASSPGQGYIENTEAFFGQGTRLTVV.

The chain joins TRBV9 to TRBJ2-3, with 14 bases lining up with TRBD2. The CDR3 runs 15 residues. Germline V gene sequence: CDR1 SGDLS, CDR2 YYNGEE. After removal of 7 bases from V and 7 bases from J, the junction contained 8 bases not matched to a gene. The DNA of the CDR3 is TGTGCCAGCGGTGTGACTAGCGGGGGGGCCAATACGCAGTATTTT. Translated: CASGVTSGGANTQYF. The complete variable domain, with remaining parts taken from reference TRBV9 and TRBJ2-3, reads DSGVTQTPKHLITATGQRVTLRCSPRSGDLSVYWYQQSLDQGLQFLIQYYNGEERAKGNILERFSAQQFPDLHSELNLSSLELGDSALYFCASGVTSGGANTQYFGPGTRLTVL.

J is TRBJ2-5 and V is TRBV3-1 (or the pseudogene TRBV3-2); 13 bases are a match to TRBD2. Trimming took 1 base from V and 5 from J; bases not matched to a gene: 10. This CDR3 has 18 amino acids. CDR1 and CDR2 (germline): LGHDT, YNNKEL (reference sequence). The CDR3 DNA is TGTGCCAGCAGCCAAGCACTAGCGGGGGGGACCTCAGGGGAGACCCAGTACTTC. Translating gives CASSQALAGGTSGETQYF.